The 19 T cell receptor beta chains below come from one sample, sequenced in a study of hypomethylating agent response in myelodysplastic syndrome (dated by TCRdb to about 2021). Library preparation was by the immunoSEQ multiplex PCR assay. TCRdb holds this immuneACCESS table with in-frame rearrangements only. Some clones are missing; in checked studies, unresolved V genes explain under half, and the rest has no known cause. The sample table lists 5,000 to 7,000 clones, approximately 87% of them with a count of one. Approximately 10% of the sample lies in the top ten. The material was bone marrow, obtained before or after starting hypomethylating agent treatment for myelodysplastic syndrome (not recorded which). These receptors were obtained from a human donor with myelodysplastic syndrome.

CDR3 in amino acids: CASGLTQTYNEQFF. CDR3 sequence (DNA): TGTGCCAGCGGACTAACCCAAACCTACAATGAGCAGTTCTTC. The V gene is TRBV6-5, the J gene TRBJ2-1, with D tentatively TRBD2 (6 bases). Per the germline V gene, CDR1 is MNHEY and CDR2 is SVGAGI. This CDR3 contains 14 residues. Trimming took off 8 bases at V and 2 bases at J, with 13 bases between the two ends.

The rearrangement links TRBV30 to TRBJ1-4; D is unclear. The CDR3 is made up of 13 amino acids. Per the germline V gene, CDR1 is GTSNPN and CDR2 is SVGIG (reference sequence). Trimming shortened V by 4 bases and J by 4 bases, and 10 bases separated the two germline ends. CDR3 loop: CAWTSGYNEKLFF. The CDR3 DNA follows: TGTGCCTGGACGTCGGGATATAATGAAAAACTGTTTTTT.

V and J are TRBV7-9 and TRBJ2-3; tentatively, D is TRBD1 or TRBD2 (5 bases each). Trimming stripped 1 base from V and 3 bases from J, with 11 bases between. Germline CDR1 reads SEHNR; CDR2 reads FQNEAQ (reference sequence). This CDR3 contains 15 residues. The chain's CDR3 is CASSLEGTVTDTQYF. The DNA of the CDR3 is TGTGCCAGCAGCTTAGAGGGGACGGTGACAGATACGCAGTATTTT.

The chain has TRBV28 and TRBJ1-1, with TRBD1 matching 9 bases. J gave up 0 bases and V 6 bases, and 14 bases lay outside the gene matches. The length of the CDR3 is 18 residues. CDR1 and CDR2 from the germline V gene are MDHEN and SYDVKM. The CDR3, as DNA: TGTGCCAGCAGCCTTCCGCGGGGACAGGGATTAATGAACACTGAAGCTTTCTTT. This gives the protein CASSLPRGQGLMNTEAFF.

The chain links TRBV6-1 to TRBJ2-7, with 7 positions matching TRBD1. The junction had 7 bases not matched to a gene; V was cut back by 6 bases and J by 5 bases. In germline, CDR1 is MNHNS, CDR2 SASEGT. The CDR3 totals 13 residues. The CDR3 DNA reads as TGTGCCAGCAGAGAGGACAGGACCCACGAGCAGTACTTC. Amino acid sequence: CASREDRTHEQYF.

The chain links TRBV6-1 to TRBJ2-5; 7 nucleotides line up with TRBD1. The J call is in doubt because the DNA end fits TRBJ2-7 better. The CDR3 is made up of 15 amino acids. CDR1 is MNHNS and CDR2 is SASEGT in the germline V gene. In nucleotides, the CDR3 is TGTGCCAGCAACCCCCCGGACAGGAGCTCCTACGAGCAGTACTTC. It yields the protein CASNPPDRSSYEQYF.

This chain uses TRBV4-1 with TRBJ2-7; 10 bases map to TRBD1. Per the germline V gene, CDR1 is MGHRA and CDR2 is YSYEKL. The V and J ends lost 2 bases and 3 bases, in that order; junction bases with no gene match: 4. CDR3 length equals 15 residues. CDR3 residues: CASSQKTGGFYEQYF. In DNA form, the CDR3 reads TGCGCCAGCAGCCAAAAGACAGGGGGCTTCTACGAGCAGTACTTC.

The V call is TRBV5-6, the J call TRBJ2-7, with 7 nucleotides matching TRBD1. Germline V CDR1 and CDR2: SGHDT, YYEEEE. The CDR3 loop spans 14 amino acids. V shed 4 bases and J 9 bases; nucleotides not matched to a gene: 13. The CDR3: CASSLRDSSLGQYF. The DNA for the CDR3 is TGTGCCAGCAGCCTCCGGGACAGCTCCTTGGGGCAGTACTTC.

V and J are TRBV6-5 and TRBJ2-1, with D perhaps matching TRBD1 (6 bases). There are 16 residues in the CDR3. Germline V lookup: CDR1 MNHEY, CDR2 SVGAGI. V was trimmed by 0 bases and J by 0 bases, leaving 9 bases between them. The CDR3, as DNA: TGTGCCAGCAGTTACTCGCAAGGGGGCTCCTACAATGAGCAGTTCTTC. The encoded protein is CASSYSQGGSYNEQFF.

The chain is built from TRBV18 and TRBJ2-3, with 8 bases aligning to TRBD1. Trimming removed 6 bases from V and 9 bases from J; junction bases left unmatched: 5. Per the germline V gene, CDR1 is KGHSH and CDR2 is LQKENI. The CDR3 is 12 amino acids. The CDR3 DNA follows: TGTGCCAGCTCGTCGGACAGGGTCACGCAGTATTTT. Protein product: CASSSDRVTQYF.

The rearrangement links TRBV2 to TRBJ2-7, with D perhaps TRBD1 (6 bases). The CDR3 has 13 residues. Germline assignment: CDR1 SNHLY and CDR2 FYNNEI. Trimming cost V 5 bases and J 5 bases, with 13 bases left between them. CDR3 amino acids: CASSSIQGNEQYF. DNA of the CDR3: TGTGCCAGCAGTTCTATACAGGGAAACGAGCAGTACTTC.

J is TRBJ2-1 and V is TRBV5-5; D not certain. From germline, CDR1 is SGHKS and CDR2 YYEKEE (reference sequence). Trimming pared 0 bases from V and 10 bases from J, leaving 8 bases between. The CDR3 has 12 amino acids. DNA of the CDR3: TGTGCCAGCAGCTTGGCCTTGATAGAGCAGTTCTTC. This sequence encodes CASSLALIEQFF.

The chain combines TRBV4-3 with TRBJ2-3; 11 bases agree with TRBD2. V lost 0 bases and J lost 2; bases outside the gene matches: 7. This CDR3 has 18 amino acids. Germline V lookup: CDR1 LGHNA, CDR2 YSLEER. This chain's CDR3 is CASSQDLAGGLLTDTQYF. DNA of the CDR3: TGCGCCAGCAGCCAAGACCTAGCGGGGGGCCTCCTCACAGATACGCAGTATTTT.

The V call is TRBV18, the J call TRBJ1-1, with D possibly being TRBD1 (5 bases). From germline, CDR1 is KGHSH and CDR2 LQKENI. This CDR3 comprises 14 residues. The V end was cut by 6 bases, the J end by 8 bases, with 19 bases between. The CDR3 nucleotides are TGTGCCAGCTCTCCCGGACAAGGAGACGTAGAAGCTTTCTTT. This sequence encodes CASSPGQGDVEAFF.

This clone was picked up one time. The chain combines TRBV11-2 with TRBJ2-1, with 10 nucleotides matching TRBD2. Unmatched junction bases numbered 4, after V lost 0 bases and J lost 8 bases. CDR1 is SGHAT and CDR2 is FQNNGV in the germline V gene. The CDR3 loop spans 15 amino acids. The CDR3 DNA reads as TGTGCCAGCAGCTTAGAGGCTAGCGGGGGCGATGAGCAGTTCTTC. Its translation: CASSLEASGGDEQFF.

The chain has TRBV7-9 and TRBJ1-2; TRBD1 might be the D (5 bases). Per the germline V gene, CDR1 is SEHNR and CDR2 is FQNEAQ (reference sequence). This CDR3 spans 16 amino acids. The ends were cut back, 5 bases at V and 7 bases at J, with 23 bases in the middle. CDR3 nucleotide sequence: TGTGCCAGCAGCCTCCTTGGAAACAGGAGATCTCCTGGCTACACCTTC. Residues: CASSLLGNRRSPGYTF.

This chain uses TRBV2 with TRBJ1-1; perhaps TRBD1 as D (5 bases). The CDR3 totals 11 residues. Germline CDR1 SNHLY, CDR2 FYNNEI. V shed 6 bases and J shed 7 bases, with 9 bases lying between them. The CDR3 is CASSTGDEAFF. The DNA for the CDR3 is TGTGCCAGCAGCACAGGCGATGAAGCTTTCTTT.

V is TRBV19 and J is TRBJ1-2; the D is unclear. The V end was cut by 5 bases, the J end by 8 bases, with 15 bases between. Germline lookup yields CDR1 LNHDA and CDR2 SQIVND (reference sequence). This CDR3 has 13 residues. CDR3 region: CASSPPLGGGYTF. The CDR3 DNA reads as TGTGCCAGTAGTCCCCCCCTCGGTGGCGGCTACACCTTC.

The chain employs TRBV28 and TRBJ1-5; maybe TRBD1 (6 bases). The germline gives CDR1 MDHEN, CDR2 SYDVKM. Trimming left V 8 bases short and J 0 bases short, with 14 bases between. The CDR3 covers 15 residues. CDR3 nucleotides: TGTGCCAGCTCGTCAGGGACAACTAGCAATCAGCCCCAGCATTTT. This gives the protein CASSSGTTSNQPQHF.